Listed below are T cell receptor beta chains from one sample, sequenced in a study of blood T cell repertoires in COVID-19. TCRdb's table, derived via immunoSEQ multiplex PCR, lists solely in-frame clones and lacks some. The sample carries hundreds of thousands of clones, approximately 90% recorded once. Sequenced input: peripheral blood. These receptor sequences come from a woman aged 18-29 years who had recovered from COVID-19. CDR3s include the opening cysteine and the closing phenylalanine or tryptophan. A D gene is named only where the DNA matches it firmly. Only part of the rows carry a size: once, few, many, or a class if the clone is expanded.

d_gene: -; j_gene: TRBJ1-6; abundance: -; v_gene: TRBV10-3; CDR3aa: CAISDPTGYSPLHF; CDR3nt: TGTGCCATCAGTGACCCGACAGGATATTCACCCCTCCACTTT
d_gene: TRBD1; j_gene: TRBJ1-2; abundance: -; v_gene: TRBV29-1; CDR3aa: CSAIQGAEGYTF; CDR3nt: TGCAGCGCGATACAGGGGGCTGAAGGCTACACCTTC
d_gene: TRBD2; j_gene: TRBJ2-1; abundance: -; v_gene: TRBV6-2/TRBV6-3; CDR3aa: CASSSSGAGGSLYEQFF; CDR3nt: TGTGCCAGCAGTTCCTCCGGAGCGGGAGGCTCTTTGTATGAGCAGTTCTTC
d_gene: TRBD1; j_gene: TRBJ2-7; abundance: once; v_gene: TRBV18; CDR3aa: CASSRSTGGDYEQYF; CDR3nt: TGTGCCAGCTCGCGATCGACAGGGGGAGACTACGAGCAGTACTTC
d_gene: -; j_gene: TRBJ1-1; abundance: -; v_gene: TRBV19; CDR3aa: CASSMYPYTEAFF; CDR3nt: TGTGCCAGTAGTATGTATCCCTACACTGAAGCTTTCTTT
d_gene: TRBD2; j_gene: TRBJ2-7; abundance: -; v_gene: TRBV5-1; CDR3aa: CASSPLAGEVSEQYF; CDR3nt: TGCGCCAGCAGCCCCCTAGCGGGAGAAGTGAGTGAGCAGTACTTC
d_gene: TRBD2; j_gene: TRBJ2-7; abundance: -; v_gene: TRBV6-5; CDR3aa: CASSYYSGREKQYF; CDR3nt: TGTGCCAGCAGTTACTATAGCGGGAGAGAAAAGCAGTACTTC
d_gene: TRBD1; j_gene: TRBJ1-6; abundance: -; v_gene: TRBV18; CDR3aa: CASSGQGLNSPLHF; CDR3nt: TGTGCCAGCTCGGGACAGGGATTAAATTCACCCCTCCACTTT
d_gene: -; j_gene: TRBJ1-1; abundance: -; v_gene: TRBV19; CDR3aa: CASARSLNTEAFF; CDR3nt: TGTGCCAGCGCTCGCAGTCTCAACACTGAAGCTTTCTTT
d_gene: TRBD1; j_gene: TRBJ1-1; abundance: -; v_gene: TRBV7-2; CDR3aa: CASSLDSGGPEAFF; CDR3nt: TGTGCCAGCAGCTTAGATTCAGGGGGTCCTGAAGCTTTCTTT
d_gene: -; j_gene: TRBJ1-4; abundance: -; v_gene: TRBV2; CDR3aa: CASSEHRINEKLFF; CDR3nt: TGTGCCAGCAGCGAACACAGGATTAATGAAAAACTGTTTTTT
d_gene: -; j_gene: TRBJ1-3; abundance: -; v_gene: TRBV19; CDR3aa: CASSMGSYSGNTIYF; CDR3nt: TGTGCCAGTAGTATGGGCAGCTACTCTGGAAACACCATATATTTT
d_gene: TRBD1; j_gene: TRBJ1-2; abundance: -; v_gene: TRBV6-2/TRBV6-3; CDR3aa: CASSPRTGAGGYTF; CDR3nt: TGTGCCAGCAGTCCCCGGACAGGGGCGGGGGGCTACACCTTC
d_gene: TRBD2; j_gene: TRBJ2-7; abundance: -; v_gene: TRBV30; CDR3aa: CAWTSGVREQYF; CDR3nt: TGTGCCTGGACTAGCGGCGTTCGCGAGCAGTACTTC
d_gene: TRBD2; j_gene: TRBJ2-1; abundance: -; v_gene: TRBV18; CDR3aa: CASSPPRGSGSNEQFF; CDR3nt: TGTGCCAGCTCACCACCTAGGGGTAGCGGGAGCAATGAGCAGTTCTTC
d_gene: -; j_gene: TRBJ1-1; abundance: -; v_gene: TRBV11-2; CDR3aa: CASSLMRVNTEAFF; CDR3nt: TGTGCCAGCAGCTTGATGAGGGTGAACACTGAAGCTTTCTTT
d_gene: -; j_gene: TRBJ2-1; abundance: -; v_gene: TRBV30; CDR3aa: CAWSVVGNEQFF; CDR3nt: TGTGCCTGGAGTGTAGTCGGGAATGAGCAGTTCTTC
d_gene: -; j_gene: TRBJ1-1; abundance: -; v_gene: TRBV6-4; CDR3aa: CASRGGDETEAFF; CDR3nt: TGTGCCAGCAGGGGAGGGGATGAAACTGAAGCTTTCTTT
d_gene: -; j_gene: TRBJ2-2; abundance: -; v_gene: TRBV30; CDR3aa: CACTGIDTGELFF; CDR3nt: TGTGCCTGCACAGGGATCGACACCGGGGAGCTGTTTTTT
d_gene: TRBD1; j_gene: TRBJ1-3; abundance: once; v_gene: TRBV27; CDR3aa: CASSPRQGWSGNTIYF; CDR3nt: TGTGCCAGCAGTCCCCGACAGGGTTGGTCTGGAAACACCATATATTTT
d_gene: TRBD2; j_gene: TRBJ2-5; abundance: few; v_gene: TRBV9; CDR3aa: CASSVGRTSGSEETQYF; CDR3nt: TGTGCCAGCAGCGTAGGGAGGACTAGCGGGAGCGAAGAGACCCAGTACTTC
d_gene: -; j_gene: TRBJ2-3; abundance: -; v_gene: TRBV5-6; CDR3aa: CASSLQVGRDTDTQYF; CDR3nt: TGTGCCAGCAGCTTGCAAGTAGGCAGGGACACAGATACGCAGTATTTT
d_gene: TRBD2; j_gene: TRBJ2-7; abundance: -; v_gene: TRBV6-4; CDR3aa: CASSEAAGGPREQYF; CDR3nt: TGTGCCAGCAGTGAAGCAGCGGGAGGGCCGCGTGAGCAGTACTTC